The 10 T cell receptor beta chains listed next were all sequenced from one sample in a study of T-cell reconstitution after alpha-beta-depleted transplantation in children. It was with unique molecular identifiers that the TCRbeta library was prepared. TCRdb analysed the PCR reads with MiXCR anew, one entry per CDR3 protein. The sample lists some 80,000 distinct CDR3 sequences, around a sixth occurring once. Sample: PBMCs, mostly from graft donor cells, taken 360 days after TCRalphabeta/CD19-depleted stem cell transplant. These TCRs come from a male patient aged 2 to 9 who had a stem cell transplant for acute lymphoblastic leukemia, so the T cells may come from the graft donor.

This clonotype has more than one count but fewer than ten. The rearrangement joins TRBV6-2 or TRBV6-3 to TRBJ1-1; 7 bases fit TRBD1. The CDR3 covers 14 residues. Germline lookup yields CDR1 MNHEY and CDR2 SVGEGT. V gave up 2 bases and J gave up 2 bases; unmatched junction bases: 2. The CDR3 sequence is CASSYAGGNTEAFF. Here the CDR3 DNA reads TGTGCCAGCAGTTACGCAGGGGGAAACACTGAAGCTTTCTTT.

This chain uses TRBV10-3 with TRBJ2-7; 7 bases line up with TRBD2. V trimming: 2 bases; J trimming: 3 bases; junction bases outside the gene matches: 4. Germline loops: CDR1 ENHRY, CDR2 SYGVKD. This CDR3 has 14 residues. The CDR3 DNA is TGTGCCATCAGTGAGACAAGCGGGGTCTACGAGCAGTACTTC. The encoded protein is CAISETSGVYEQYF.

In its sample, this clonotype was seen once. The chain carries TRBV20-1 and TRBJ1-1; D gene uncertain. The CDR3 is 15 amino acids. V shed 1 base and J shed 6 bases, with 18 bases lying between them. CDR1 DFQATT and CDR2 SNEGSKA come from the germline V gene (reference sequence). The CDR3: CSARVVLTAKAEAFF. The CDR3 nucleotides are TGCAGTGCTAGAGTCGTGTTAACAGCGAAGGCTGAAGCTTTCTTT.

This clonotype was detected only a few times. The chain links TRBV10-3 to TRBJ2-7; weak D call: TRBD2 (6 bases). The CDR3 length is 14 residues. Trimming left V 5 bases short and J 5 bases short, with 16 bases between. Germline loops: CDR1 ENHRY, CDR2 SYGVKD. The CDR3 region is CAISKGAGRNEQYF. CDR3 nucleotides: TGTGCCATCAGTAAAGGGGCTGGGAGGAACGAGCAGTACTTC.

This clonotype showed up just once. V usage is TRBV3-1 and J usage is TRBJ2-1; 11 nucleotides line up with TRBD2. Unmatched junction bases numbered 8, after V lost 1 base and J lost 6 bases. CDR3 length: 17 residues. Germline lookup yields CDR1 LGHDT and CDR2 YNNKEL (reference sequence). The CDR3 here is CASSQGGWGLAVNEQFF. CDR3 nucleotides: TGTGCCAGCAGCCAAGGGGGTTGGGGACTAGCGGTCAATGAGCAGTTCTTC.

This clonotype was found a few times. The gene calls are TRBV5-1 and TRBJ2-7; no reliable D call. Trimming stripped 5 bases from V and 9 bases from J, with 18 bases between. Germline V gene sequence: CDR1 SGHRS, CDR2 YFSETQ. This CDR3 spans 13 amino acids. This chain's CDR3 is CASSLNVMSGQYF. CDR3 in DNA: TGCGCCAGCAGTTTGAACGTCATGAGTGGGCAGTACTTC.

The chain recombines TRBV4-2 with TRBJ2-4; 8 bases match TRBD1. Trimming took 2 bases from V and 8 from J; bases not matched to a gene: 5. Germline CDR1 and CDR2: LGHNA and YNFKEQ. The CDR3 covers 14 residues. CDR3 bases: TGTGCCAGCAGCCAAACGACAGGGGCTGACATTCAGTACTTC. This translates into CASSQTTGADIQYF.

This clonotype was found a few times. The rearrangement joins TRBV5-1 to TRBJ2-2, with TRBD1 matching over 8 bases. CDR1 and CDR2 from the germline V gene are SGHRS and YFSETQ. The trim removed 6 bases at V and 5 bases at J, leaving 3 bases unmatched. The CDR3 totals 13 residues. In DNA, the CDR3 is TGCGCCAGCAATCGACAGGGGACCGGGGAGCTGTTTTTT. This translates into CASNRQGTGELFF.

This clonotype has a count of ten or more. The chain carries TRBV7-8 and TRBJ2-1; the match to TRBD2 covers 9 bases. The CDR3 consists of 17 residues. V shed 6 bases, J shed 3 bases, and the junction held 12 bases outside the gene matches. CDR1 and CDR2 (germline): SGHVS, FQNEAQ. In nucleotides, the CDR3 is TGTGCCAGCAGTAATCGACCTAGCGGGATATTCTACAATGAGCAGTTCTTC. It encodes CASSNRPSGIFYNEQFF.

This chain joins TRBV6-1 and TRBJ2-5, with 8 bases lining up with TRBD1. The CDR3 is 13 amino acids. Germline assignment: CDR1 MNHNS and CDR2 SASEGT. Trimming removed 6 bases from V and 9 bases from J; junction bases left unmatched: 9. The CDR3 protein is CASSNRGRGAQYF. For the CDR3, the DNA is TGTGCCAGCAGCAACAGGGGGAGAGGGGCCCAGTACTTC.